The entry below describes one T cell receptor (beta chain). The antigen is not known. The length of the CDR3 is 14 residues. Looked up from germline, CDR1 is KGHSH and CDR2 is LQKENI. V shed 3 bases and J 3 bases; nucleotides not matched to a gene: 2. Every sample had some 100,000 of its TCR templates assayed. Sequencing was performed with immunoSEQ multiplex PCR; in TCRdb, only in-frame clones are kept and a portion is missing. The data hold 94,000 or so clones, with roughly 96% observed a single time. This sample stems from a study of siplizumab effects on memory and regulatory T cells. General observations from the study: An assignable naive or memory phenotype was lacking in roughly 75-95% of proliferating CD4+ or CD8+ clones. The alloresponse seemed to draw substantially on naive T cells, which appeared more diverse than memory cells. Researchers could map only a minor fraction of alloreactive clones to unstimulated subsets.

The sequencing input was naive CD4+ T cells sorted from blood. The V and J genes are TRBV18 and TRBJ1-5, with 7 bases identical to TRBD1. The sequence came from a human donor in good health. The DNA for the CDR3 is TGTGCCAGCTCACCGGGACAGTTCAATCAGCCCCAGCATTTT. Translating it yields CASSPGQFNQPQHF.